The present TCR beta chain was sequenced within a study of human T cells and chemical hapten exposure. Across the whole study: Patch tests applied 0.01% DPC to the upper back, read at 6 days.

Time point here: patch test 1, 2 weeks after DPC sensitization. The treatment denotes: therapeutic diphenylcyclopropenone sensitization with weekly scalp DPC. RNA extraction used unfractionated whole blood as the source of total RNA. A note on this clonotype: This may be a read error, as it is one base from a much larger clone.

Germline V CDR1 and CDR2: GTSNPN, SVGIG (reference sequence). The CDR3 is 17 amino acids. V trimming: 4 bases; J trimming: 2 bases; junction bases outside the gene matches: 13. Original processing notes: Samples had a median of roughly 100,000 TCRs, ranging roughly 23,224 to 690,600. TCRdb used MiXCR to reprocess the RACE reads, holding one entry per CDR3 protein. The V and J calls and clone size come from TCRdb's table, not from the authors' own analysis. The sample has roughly 34,000 distinct CDR3 sequences; 5.5% to 8% are singletons. Sequencing was performed on whole blood, taken in connection with sensitization to the hapten diphenylcyclopropenone (DPC). The chain uses TRBV30 and TRBJ2-3; 9 bases fit TRBD2. The origin of this receptor is a woman aged 25 to 39 with alopecia areata. Some clones in this sample may be carry-over from other donors' samples. CDR3 amino acids: CAWTPGGAGGHTDTQYF. Written as DNA, the CDR3 is TGTGCCTGGACTCCAGGGGGTGCGGGGGGGCACACAGATACGCAGTATTTT.